The next 28 T cell receptor beta chains were all read from a single sample in a study of blood T cell repertoires in COVID-19. Here immunoSEQ multiplex PCR was the method, and the copy in TCRdb shows in-frame clones only, minus some. The repertoire has about 87,000 clones, 80% of them found once; the top ten carry approximately 16%. Sample: peripheral blood. These receptors came from a woman of 80 years or more with active or convalescent COVID-19.

This rearrangement joins TRBV6-5 to TRBJ1-2, with 7 bases matching TRBD1. Germline values: CDR1 MNHEY, CDR2 SVGAGI. With V trimmed by 4 bases and J by 4 bases, 9 bases remained unmatched. There are 15 residues in the CDR3. CDR3 residues: CASSSYRGDIYGYTF. CDR3 coding DNA: TGTGCCAGCAGTTCATACAGGGGTGACATCTATGGCTACACCTTC.

This clone has more than one count but fewer than ten. This chain uses TRBV5-1 with TRBJ2-7, with 12 bases aligning to TRBD2. The CDR3 sequence is 16 residues long. From germline, CDR1 is SGHRS and CDR2 YFSETQ. Trimming removed 2 bases from V and 6 bases from J; junction bases left unmatched: 9. CDR3 coding DNA: TGCGCCAGCAGCTTCGATCTAGCGGGAGGGCCAGTCGAGCAGTACTTC. Translated: CASSFDLAGGPVEQYF.

The rearrangement links TRBV28 to TRBJ2-4; 7 bases agree with TRBD2. After removal of 5 bases from V and 8 bases from J, the junction contained 9 bases not matched to a gene. The CDR3 has 14 residues. Germline V gene lookup returns CDR1 MDHEN and CDR2 SYDVKM. This chain's CDR3 is CASSRGTTPHIQYF. As DNA, the CDR3 is TGTGCCAGCAGTCGCGGGACTACCCCGCACATTCAGTACTTC.

This chain connects TRBV4-1 to TRBJ2-5, with D perhaps matching TRBD1 (6 bases). V gave up 2 bases and J gave up 3 bases, with 16 bases separating them. This CDR3 has 16 residues. Looked up from germline, CDR1 is MGHRA and CDR2 is YSYEKL. This CDR3 reads CASSQTGQGIKETQYF. The CDR3 DNA follows: TGCGCCAGCAGCCAAACCGGGCAGGGGATTAAAGAGACCCAGTACTTC.

The V and J genes are TRBV9 and TRBJ1-3; D not resolved. With 3 bases removed from V and 0 bases from J, the gap between germline ends came to 16 bases. This CDR3 contains 17 residues. Per germline, CDR1 SGDLS and CDR2 YYNGEE. CDR3: CASSGALGGLSGNTIYF. The CDR3 DNA sequence: TGTGCCAGCAGCGGAGCCCTCGGCGGACTCTCTGGAAACACCATATATTTT.

This clone was picked up a small number of times. The V and J genes are TRBV6-2 or TRBV6-3 and TRBJ1-2; D remains unclear. The CDR3 is 15 residues long. The V end was cut by 2 bases, the J end by 5 bases, with 15 bases between. Germline V gene lookup returns CDR1 MNHEY and CDR2 SVGEGT. The CDR3 DNA follows: TGTGCCAGCAGTTACGGAGGACGCCCGGGGTATGGCTACACCTTC. Translated, it gives CASSYGGRPGYGYTF.

The chain recombines TRBV7-9 with TRBJ2-1; TRBD2 is a possible D gene (5 bases). Germline V gene lookup returns CDR1 SEHNR and CDR2 FQNEAQ (reference sequence). This CDR3 is 12 amino acids long. V dropped 5 bases and J dropped 10 bases, with 12 bases sitting between them. CDR3 loop: CASSPSPLEQFF. The CDR3, as DNA: TGTGCCAGCAGCCCTAGCCCTTTGGAGCAGTTCTTC.

J is TRBJ2-3 and V is TRBV24-1; tentative D call: TRBD1 (5 bases). CDR1 is KGHDR, CDR2 SFDVKD, per germline. V was pared by 5 bases and J by 2 bases, with 10 bases between. The CDR3 length is 14 residues. The CDR3: CATSASGSTDTQYF. For the CDR3, the DNA is TGTGCCACCAGTGCCTCAGGGTCCACAGATACGCAGTATTTT.

The CDR3 loop reads CASRSQGELFQYF. The CDR3 region has the DNA TGTGCCAGTAGGAGCCAGGGGGAACTTTTTCAGTACTTC. The rearrangement links TRBV28 to TRBJ2-7; TRBD1 aligns across 7 bases. Germline CDR1 reads MDHEN; CDR2 reads SYDVKM. The trim removed 9 bases at V and 10 bases at J, leaving 15 bases unmatched. The CDR3 extends over 13 amino acids. Using reference TRBV28 and TRBJ2-7 for the parts outside the CDR3, the full variable domain is DVKVTQSSRYLVKRTGEKVFLECVQDMDHENMFWYRQDPGLGLRLIYFSYDVKMKEKGDIPEGYSVSREKKERFSLILESASTNQTSMYLCASRSQGELFQYFGPGTRLTVT.

As for this clone: This same CDR3 is encoded by further DNA sequences in the sample. The chain links TRBV9 to TRBJ2-3; D possibly corresponds to TRBD2 (5 bases). Germline assignment: CDR1 SGDLS and CDR2 YYNGEE. V was trimmed by 0 bases and J by 2 bases, leaving 10 bases between them. This CDR3 spans 15 amino acids. CDR3 DNA sequence: TGTGCCAGCAGCGTAGGCGGACTTACCACAGATACGCAGTATTTT. Protein sequence: CASSVGGLTTDTQYF. Complete variable domain (other parts from reference TRBV9 and TRBJ2-3): DSGVTQTPKHLITATGQRVTLRCSPRSGDLSVYWYQQSLDQGLQFLIQYYNGEERAKGNILERFSAQQFPDLHSELNLSSLELGDSALYFCASSVGGLTTDTQYFGPGTRLTVL.

The CDR3 spells CASSQDPNFQETQYF. The CDR3, as DNA: TGCGCCAGCAGCCAAGATCCAAACTTCCAAGAGACCCAGTACTTC. This chain joins TRBV4-1 and TRBJ2-5; D is undetermined. This CDR3 has 15 amino acids. From germline, CDR1 is MGHRA and CDR2 YSYEKL. Trimming pared 0 bases from V and 1 base from J, leaving 9 bases between.

The gene calls are TRBV20-1 and TRBJ2-7; TRBD2 might be the D (5 bases). Trimming removed 3 bases at V and 7 bases at J, with 10 bases between. CDR3 length: 11 residues. Germline V CDR1 and CDR2: DFQATT, SNEGSKA (reference sequence). This CDR3 is CSASPTGEQYF. The CDR3, as DNA: TGCAGTGCTAGTCCTACGGGGGAGCAGTACTTC.

The chain has TRBV10-3 and TRBJ1-1, with D tentatively TRBD1 (6 bases). The CDR3 is 15 residues long. V was pared by 2 bases and J by 0 bases, with 10 bases between. The germline CDR1 and CDR2 sequences are ENHRY and SYGVKD. Here the CDR3 DNA reads TGTGCCATCAGTGAGAGGGCAGGGGTGAACACTGAAGCTTTCTTT. Translating gives CAISERAGVNTEAFF.

The rearrangement joins TRBV5-4 to TRBJ1-2, with a possible D match to TRBD1 (5 bases). Trimming stripped 5 bases from V and 5 bases from J, with 19 bases between. This CDR3 has 15 residues. Germline V gene lookup returns CDR1 SGHNT and CDR2 YYREEE (reference sequence). The CDR3 DNA follows: TGTGCCAGCAGTCCAGGGCCGGGGGGGGGTTATGGCTACACCTTC. Protein sequence: CASSPGPGGGYGYTF.

This clone has just one count. The V call is TRBV6-6, the J call TRBJ1-1; weak D call: TRBD1 (5 bases). Between the trimmed V and J ends, which lost 5 bases and 3 bases, there was a span of 16 bases. Germline values: CDR1 MNHNY, CDR2 SVGAGI (reference sequence). This CDR3 region has 15 residues. The CDR3 DNA follows: TGTGCCAGCAGTCATGGGGGGAGGGAGGACACTGAAGCTTTCTTT. Translated: CASSHGGREDTEAFF.

V usage is TRBV7-2 and J usage is TRBJ2-7; 7 bases match TRBD2. The germline CDR1 and CDR2 sequences are SGHTA and FQGNSA. The length of the CDR3 is 15 residues. The V and J ends lost 5 bases and 3 bases, in that order; junction bases with no gene match: 10. The DNA for the CDR3 is TGTGCCAGCAGCACCGGACGGGGGGACCTCTACGAGCAGTACTTC. Residues: CASSTGRGDLYEQYF.

The rearrangement joins TRBV10-3 to TRBJ1-2; D is unresolved. The germline CDR1 and CDR2 sequences are ENHRY and SYGVKD. The CDR3 sequence is 13 residues long. With 2 bases removed from V and 8 bases from J, the gap between germline ends came to 12 bases. CDR3 sequence reads: CAISEGSGNGYTF. In DNA form, the CDR3 reads TGTGCCATCAGTGAGGGGTCAGGAAACGGCTACACCTTC.

The chain carries TRBV6-2 or TRBV6-3 and TRBJ2-5; 8 bases map to TRBD2. V gave up 6 bases and J gave up 4 bases; unmatched junction bases: 7. Germline-derived CDR1 and CDR2 are MNHEY and SVGEGT. The CDR3 is made up of 14 amino acids. This CDR3 is CASSSGGPGETQYF. CDR3 coding DNA: TGTGCCAGCAGCTCGGGGGGGCCGGGAGAGACCCAGTACTTC.

The gene calls are TRBV7-8 and TRBJ1-1; D is ambiguous. V lost 1 base and J lost 3, with 15 bases in between. This CDR3 has 16 residues. The germline V gene has CDR1 SGHVS and CDR2 FQNEAQ. The CDR3 DNA is TGTGCCAGCAGCTTAGGGAGCCGGGGAAGGGACACTGAAGCTTTCTTT. It codes for CASSLGSRGRDTEAFF.

The V and J genes are TRBV3-1 (or the pseudogene TRBV3-2) and TRBJ2-4; 9 bases are a match to TRBD2. This CDR3 has 17 residues. Germline CDR1 and CDR2: LGHDT and YNNKEL (reference sequence). V was clipped by 5 bases and J by 4 bases; unmatched bases: 12. The CDR3 coding sequence is TGTGCCAGCAGCTCAAGGCCGACTAGCGGAGGAAAAAACATTCAGTACTTC. Translation gives CASSSRPTSGGKNIQYF.

The chain has TRBV30 and TRBJ1-1; maybe TRBD1 (5 bases). In germline, CDR1 is GTSNPN, CDR2 SVGIG (reference sequence). Trimming removed 1 base from V and 4 bases from J, with 10 bases in between. This CDR3 comprises 13 residues. In nucleotides, the CDR3 is TGTGCCTGGAGTGGGGGGGATGGCACTGAAGCTTTCTTT. As protein: CAWSGGDGTEAFF.

V is TRBV29-1 and J is TRBJ2-7; 10 nucleotides align to TRBD1. From germline, CDR1 is SQVTM and CDR2 ANQGSEA. This CDR3 comprises 13 residues. J gave up 5 bases and V 6 bases, and 7 bases lay outside the gene matches. The CDR3 here is CSVRQGAANEQYF. CDR3 DNA: TGCAGCGTGAGACAGGGGGCAGCCAACGAGCAGTACTTC.

This clone was counted once. The chain couples TRBV19 to TRBJ2-7; 10 bases are shared with TRBD1. The CDR3 is 14 residues long. The junction had 6 bases not matched to a gene; V was cut back by 5 bases and J by 5 bases. Per the germline V gene, CDR1 is LNHDA and CDR2 is SQIVND (reference sequence). In nucleotides, the CDR3 is TGTGCCAGTAGTGCAGGACAGGGGGGCAACGAGCAGTACTTC. This translates into CASSAGQGGNEQYF. The whole variable domain, filled in from reference TRBV19 and TRBJ2-7, reads DGGITQSPKYLFRKEGQNVTLSCEQNLNHDAMYWYRQDPGQGLRLIYYSQIVNDFQKGDIAEGYSVSREKKESFPLTVTSAQKNPTAFYLCASSAGQGGNEQYFGPGTRLTVT.

The J gene is TRBJ1-1, the V gene TRBV29-1; D uncertain. Trimming shortened V by 4 bases and J by 4 bases, and 10 bases separated the two germline ends. This CDR3 is 12 amino acids long. Germline V gives CDR1 SQVTM, CDR2 ANQGSEA. CDR3 residues: CSVVQTRTEAFF. The CDR3 coding sequence is TGCAGCGTTGTACAAACCCGCACTGAAGCTTTCTTT. Based on the CDR3 plus reference TRBV29-1 and TRBJ1-1, the full variable domain is SAVISQKPSRDICQRGTSLTIQCQVDSQVTMMFWYRQQPGQSLTLIATANQGSEATYESGFVIDKFPISRPNLTFSTLTVSNMSPEDSSIYLCSVVQTRTEAFFGQGTRLTVV.

This clone was recorded once. CDR3 DNA: TGTGCCACCAGTGACCCGGGACAGGGGGAGTCAGAGACCCAGTACTTC. Its translation: CATSDPGQGESETQYF. The rearrangement links TRBV24-1 to TRBJ2-5; TRBD1 aligns across 11 bases. With 4 bases clipped from V and 4 bases from J, the junction kept 7 bases outside the gene matches. The germline CDR1 and CDR2 sequences are KGHDR and SFDVKD. This CDR3 region has 16 residues.

The V call is TRBV7-8, the J call TRBJ2-7; TRBD1 might be the D (7 bases). Trimming took 7 bases from V and 5 from J, leaving 24 bases between them. Looked up from germline, CDR1 is SGHVS and CDR2 is FQNEAQ. The CDR3 consists of 16 residues. The DNA of the CDR3 is TGTGCCAGCACCCCCGGGGCGGGGCGGGACAGAAACGAGCAGTACTTC. Protein: CASTPGAGRDRNEQYF. The whole variable domain, remainder taken from reference TRBV7-8 and TRBJ2-7, is GAGVSQSPRYKVAKRGQDVALRCDPISGHVSLFWYQQALGQGPEFLTYFQNEAQLDKSGLPSDRFFAERPEGSVSTLKIQRTQQEDSAVYLCASTPGAGRDRNEQYFGPGTRLTVT.

This chain joins TRBV18 and TRBJ2-4; 7 positions match TRBD1. This CDR3 contains 12 residues. The germline V gene has CDR1 KGHSH and CDR2 LQKENI. The V segment lost 3 bases and the J segment 7 bases; nucleotides outside the gene matches: 0. CDR3 residues: CASSPGQNIQYF. In DNA, the CDR3 is TGTGCCAGCTCACCGGGACAGAACATTCAGTACTTC.

The chain links TRBV29-1 to TRBJ2-1; 7 bases are shared with TRBD1. The CDR3 has 14 residues. V lost 0 bases and J lost 6; bases outside the gene matches: 5. Germline V gene sequence: CDR1 SQVTM, CDR2 ANQGSEA. The CDR3 region is CSVEDTTGTNEQFF. In DNA, the CDR3 is TGCAGCGTTGAAGACACGACAGGGACCAATGAGCAGTTCTTC.